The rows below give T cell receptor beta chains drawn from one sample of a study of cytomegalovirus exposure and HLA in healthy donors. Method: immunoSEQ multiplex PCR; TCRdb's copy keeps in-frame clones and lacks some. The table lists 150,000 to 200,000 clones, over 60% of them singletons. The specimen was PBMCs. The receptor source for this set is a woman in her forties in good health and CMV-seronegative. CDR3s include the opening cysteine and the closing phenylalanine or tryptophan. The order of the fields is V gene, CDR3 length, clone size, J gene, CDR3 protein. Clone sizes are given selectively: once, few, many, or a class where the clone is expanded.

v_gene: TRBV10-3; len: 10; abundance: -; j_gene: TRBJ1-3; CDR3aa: CAAGGNTIYF
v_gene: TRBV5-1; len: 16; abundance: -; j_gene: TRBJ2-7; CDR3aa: CASSPDTRQGFSEQYF
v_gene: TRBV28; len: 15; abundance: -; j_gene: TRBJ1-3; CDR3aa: CASSSTGGSGNTIYF
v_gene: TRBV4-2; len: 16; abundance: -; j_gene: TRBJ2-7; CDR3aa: CASSQALGAGDYEQYF
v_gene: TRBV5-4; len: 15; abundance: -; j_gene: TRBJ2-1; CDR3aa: CASSVPGQGLDEQFF
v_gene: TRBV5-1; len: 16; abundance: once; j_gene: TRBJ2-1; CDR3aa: CASGPSSGGSYNEQFF
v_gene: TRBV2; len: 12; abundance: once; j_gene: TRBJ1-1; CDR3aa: CASSLRDTEAFF
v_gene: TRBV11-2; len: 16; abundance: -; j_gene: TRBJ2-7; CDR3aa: CASSLGPGTGFYEQYF
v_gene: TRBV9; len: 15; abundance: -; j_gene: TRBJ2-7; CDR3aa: CASSVAAASSYEQYF
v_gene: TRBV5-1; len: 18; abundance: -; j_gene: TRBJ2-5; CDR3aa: CASTGKASRGPGGETQYF
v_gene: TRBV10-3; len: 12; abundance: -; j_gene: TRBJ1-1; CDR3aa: CAISGGGTEAFF
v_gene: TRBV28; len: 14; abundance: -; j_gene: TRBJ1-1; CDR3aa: CASSLGGGRTEAFF
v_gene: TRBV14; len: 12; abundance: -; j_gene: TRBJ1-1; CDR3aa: CASSLGSVEAFF
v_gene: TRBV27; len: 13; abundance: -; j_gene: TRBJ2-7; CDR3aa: CASSRRVYNEQYF
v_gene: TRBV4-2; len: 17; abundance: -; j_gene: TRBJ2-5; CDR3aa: CASSQDLVAGGRETQYF
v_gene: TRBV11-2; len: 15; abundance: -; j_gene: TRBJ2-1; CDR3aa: CASSDTSGAYNEQFF
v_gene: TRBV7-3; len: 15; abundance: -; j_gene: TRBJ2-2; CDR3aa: CASSLRTWGAGELFF
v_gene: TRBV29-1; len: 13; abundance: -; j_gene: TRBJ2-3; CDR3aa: CSVAGVLTDTQYF
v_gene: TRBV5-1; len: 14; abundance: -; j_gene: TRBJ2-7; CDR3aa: CASSLRQGAGEQYF
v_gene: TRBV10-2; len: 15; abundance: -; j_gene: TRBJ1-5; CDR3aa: CASREYTGSSQPQHF
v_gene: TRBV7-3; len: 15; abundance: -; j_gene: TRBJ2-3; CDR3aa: CASSLGRGSTDTQYF
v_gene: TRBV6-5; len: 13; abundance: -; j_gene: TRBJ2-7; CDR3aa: CASSEQGWGEQYF
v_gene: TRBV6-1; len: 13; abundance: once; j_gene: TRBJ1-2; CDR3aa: CASSEQGSGGYTF
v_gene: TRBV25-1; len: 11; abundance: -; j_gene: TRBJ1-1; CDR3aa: CASSEYAEAFF
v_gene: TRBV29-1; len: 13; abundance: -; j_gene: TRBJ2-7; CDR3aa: CSAGTSGAYEQYF
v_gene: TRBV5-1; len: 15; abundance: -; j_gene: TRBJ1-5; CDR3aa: CASSLGQGDNQPQHF
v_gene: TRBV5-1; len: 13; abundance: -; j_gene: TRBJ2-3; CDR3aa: CASSRGSTDTQYF
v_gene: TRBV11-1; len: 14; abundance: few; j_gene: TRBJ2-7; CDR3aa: CASSLQTDSYEQYF
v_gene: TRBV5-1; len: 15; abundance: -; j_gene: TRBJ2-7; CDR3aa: CASSETSTTSYEQYF
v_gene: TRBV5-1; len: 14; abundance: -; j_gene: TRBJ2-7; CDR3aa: CASGASGGAREQYF
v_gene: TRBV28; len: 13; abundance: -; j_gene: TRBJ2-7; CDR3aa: CASTPSGFYEQYF
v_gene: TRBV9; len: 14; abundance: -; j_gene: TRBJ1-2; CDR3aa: CASSVAPGPYGYTF
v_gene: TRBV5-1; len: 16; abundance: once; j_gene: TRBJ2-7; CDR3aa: CASSSHTGYLSNEQYF
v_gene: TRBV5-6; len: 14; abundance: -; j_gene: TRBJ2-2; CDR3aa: CASSPAVNTGELFF
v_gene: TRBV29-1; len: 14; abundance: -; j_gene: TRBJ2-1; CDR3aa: CSLVGRGQWNEQFF
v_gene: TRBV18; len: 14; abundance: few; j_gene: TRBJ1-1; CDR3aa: CASSSRGQHTEAFF
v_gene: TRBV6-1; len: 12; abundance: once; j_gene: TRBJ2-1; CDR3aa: CASRGGWAEQFF
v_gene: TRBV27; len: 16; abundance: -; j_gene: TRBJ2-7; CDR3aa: CASSVLPGQGNHEQYF
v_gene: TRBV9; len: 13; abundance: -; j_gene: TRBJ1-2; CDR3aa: CASTKDSNYGYTF